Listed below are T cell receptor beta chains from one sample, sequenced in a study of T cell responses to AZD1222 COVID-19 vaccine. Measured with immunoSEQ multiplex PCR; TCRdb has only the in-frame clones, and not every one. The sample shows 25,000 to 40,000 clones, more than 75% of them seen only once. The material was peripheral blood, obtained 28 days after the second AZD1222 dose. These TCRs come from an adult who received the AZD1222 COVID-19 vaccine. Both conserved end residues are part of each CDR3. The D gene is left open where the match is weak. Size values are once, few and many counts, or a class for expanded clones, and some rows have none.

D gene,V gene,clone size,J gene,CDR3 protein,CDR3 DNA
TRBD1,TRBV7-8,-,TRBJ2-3,CASSLRTGRIDTQYF,TGTGCCAGCAGCTTACGGACAGGGCGAATAGATACGCAGTATTTT
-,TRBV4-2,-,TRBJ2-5,CASSQDMRGRETQYF,TGTGCCAGCAGCCAAGATATGCGGGGTCGAGAGACCCAGTACTTC
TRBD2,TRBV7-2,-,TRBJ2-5,CASSLISSGAQETQYF,TGTGCCAGCAGCTTAATTTCTAGCGGAGCGCAAGAGACCCAGTACTTC
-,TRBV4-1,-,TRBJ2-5,CASSRVWGAETQYF,TGCGCCAGCAGTCGTGTTTGGGGAGCCGAGACCCAGTACTTC
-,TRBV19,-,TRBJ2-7,CASSMVGGSLPREQYF,TGTGCCAGTAGTATGGTTGGGGGGTCCTTACCCCGCGAGCAGTACTTC
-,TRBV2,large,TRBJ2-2,CASTRDYTGELFF,TGTGCCAGCACCAGGGATTACACCGGGGAGCTGTTTTTT
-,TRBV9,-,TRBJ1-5,CASSVGFNQPQHF,TGTGCCAGCAGCGTAGGATTCAATCAGCCCCAGCATTTT
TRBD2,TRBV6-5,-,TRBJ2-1,CASSRGGRIINEQFF,TGTGCCAGCAGTCGCGGGGGTCGGATTATCAATGAGCAGTTCTTC
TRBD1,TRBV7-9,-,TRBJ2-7,CASSPILGTGGAEQYF,TGTGCCAGCAGCCCTATTCTCGGGACAGGGGGGGCCGAGCAGTACTTC
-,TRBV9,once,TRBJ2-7,CASSVGQAGSYEQYF,TGTGCCAGCAGCGTAGGGCAGGCGGGGTCCTACGAGCAGTACTTC
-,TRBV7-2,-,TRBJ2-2,CASSRTQGTGELFF,TGTGCCAGCAGCCGCACCCAGGGTACCGGGGAGCTGTTTTTT
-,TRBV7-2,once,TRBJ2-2,CASSLNGGTGELFF,TGTGCCAGCAGCTTAAACGGCGGCACCGGGGAGCTGTTTTTT
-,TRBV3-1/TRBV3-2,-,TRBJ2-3,CASSRHTDTQYF,TGTGCCAGCAGCCGACACACAGATACGCAGTATTTT
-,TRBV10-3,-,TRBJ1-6,CAISADRQSSYNSPLHF,TGTGCCATCAGTGCAGACAGGCAGAGCTCCTATAATTCACCCCTCCACTTT
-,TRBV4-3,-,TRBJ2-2,CASSHGWGAGELFF,TGCGCCAGCAGCCACGGCTGGGGCGCCGGGGAGCTGTTTTTT
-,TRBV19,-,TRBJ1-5,CARMVDSIPNQPQHF,TGTGCCAGGATGGTCGACTCAATACCTAATCAGCCCCAGCATTTT
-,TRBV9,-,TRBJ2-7,CASSVGAGAEGRYEQYF,TGTGCCAGCAGCGTAGGGGCGGGGGCCGAAGGTCGATACGAGCAGTACTTC
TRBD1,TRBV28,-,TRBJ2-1,CASSPSIGQGSYNEQFF,TGTGCCAGCAGTCCTTCGATCGGACAGGGCTCCTACAATGAGCAGTTCTTC
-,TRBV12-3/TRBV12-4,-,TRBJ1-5,CASSFHSNQPQHF,TGTGCCAGCAGCTTCCATAGCAATCAGCCCCAGCATTTT
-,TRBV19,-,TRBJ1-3,CASISQRGQIGNTIYF,TGTGCCAGTATTTCCCAACGGGGGCAGATTGGAAACACCATATATTTT
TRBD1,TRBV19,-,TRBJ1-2,CASSDRVVRGYTF,TGTGCCAGTAGTGACAGGGTTGTTCGTGGCTACACCTTC
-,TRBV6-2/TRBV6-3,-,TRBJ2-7,CASSYVSRSREQYF,TGTGCCAGCAGTTACGTTTCCAGGTCTCGCGAGCAGTACTTC
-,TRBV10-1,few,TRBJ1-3,CASSEPPEQRAGNTIYF,TGCGCCAGCAGTGAGCCCCCGGAACAGAGAGCTGGAAACACCATATATTTT
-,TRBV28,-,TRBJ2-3,CASSSPRGRLTDTQYF,TGTGCCAGCAGTTCCCCCAGGGGCAGACTCACAGATACGCAGTATTTT
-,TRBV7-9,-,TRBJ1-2,CASSLTRGPNYGYTF,TGTGCCAGCAGCTTAACCCGCGGGCCTAACTATGGCTACACCTTC
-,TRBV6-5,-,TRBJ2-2,CASSYSGGNTGELFF,TGTGCCAGCAGTTACTCGGGGGGGAACACCGGGGAGCTGTTTTTT
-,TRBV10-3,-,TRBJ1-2,CAISEGQDYGYTF,TGTGCCATCAGTGAGGGACAAGACTATGGCTACACCTTC
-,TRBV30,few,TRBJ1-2,CAWGREGSYGYTF,TGTGCCTGGGGGAGGGAGGGATCCTATGGCTACACCTTC
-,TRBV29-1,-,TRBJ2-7,CSTIGAPTYEQYF,TGCAGCACAATCGGGGCTCCAACCTACGAGCAGTACTTC
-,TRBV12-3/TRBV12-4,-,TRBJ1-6,CASSFSRTLHF,TGTGCCAGCAGTTTCTCCAGAACCCTCCACTTT
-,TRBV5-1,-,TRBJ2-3,CASSLGERSTDTQYF,TGCGCCAGCAGCTTGGGAGAAAGAAGCACAGATACGCAGTATTTT
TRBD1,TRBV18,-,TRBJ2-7,CASSPKGAASYEQYF,TGTGCCAGCTCACCAAAGGGGGCGGCCTCCTACGAGCAGTACTTC
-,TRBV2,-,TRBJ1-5,CASSEARRGQPQHF,TGTGCCAGCAGTGAAGCGAGGCGAGGTCAGCCCCAGCATTTT
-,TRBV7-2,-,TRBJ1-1,CASSRLGYSTEAFF,TGTGCCAGCAGCCGCTTGGGGTACAGCACTGAAGCTTTCTTT
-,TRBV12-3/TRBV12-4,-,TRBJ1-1,CASSLGGNTEAFF,TGTGCCAGCAGTTTGGGCGGAAACACTGAAGCTTTCTTT
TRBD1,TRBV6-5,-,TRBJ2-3,CASSYSDRGGDTQYF,TGTGCCAGCAGTTATTCGGACAGGGGTGGTGATACGCAGTATTTT
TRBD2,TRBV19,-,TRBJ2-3,CASSPRLASATDTQYF,TGTGCCAGTAGTCCCCGACTAGCGAGCGCCACAGATACGCAGTATTTT
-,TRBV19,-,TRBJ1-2,CASYDGREGYTF,TGTGCCAGTTACGATGGCAGGGAGGGCTACACCTTC
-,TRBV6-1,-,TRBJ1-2,CASSEGWTPNYGYTF,TGTGCCAGCAGTGAAGGTTGGACCCCTAACTATGGCTACACCTTC
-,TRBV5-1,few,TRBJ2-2,CASSLDFRVNTGELFF,TGCGCCAGCAGCTTGGACTTTCGTGTGAACACCGGGGAGCTGTTTTTT
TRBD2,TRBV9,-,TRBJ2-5,CASSVGLAGHQETQYF,TGTGCCAGCAGCGTAGGCCTAGCGGGCCACCAAGAGACCCAGTACTTC
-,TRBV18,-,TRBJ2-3,CASSPMAGDGVADTQYF,TGTGCCAGCTCACCCATGGCCGGGGACGGGGTAGCAGATACGCAGTATTTT
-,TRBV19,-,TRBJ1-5,CASSIGGLGAQPQHF,TGTGCCAGTAGTATTGGGGGGCTGGGAGCTCAGCCCCAGCATTTT
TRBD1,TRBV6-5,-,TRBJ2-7,CASSYAGTGGYEQYF,TGTGCCAGCAGTTACGCTGGGACAGGGGGGTACGAGCAGTACTTC
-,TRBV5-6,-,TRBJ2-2,CASSVDRLTNTGELFF,TGTGCCAGCAGCGTAGACAGGCTGACGAACACCGGGGAGCTGTTTTTT
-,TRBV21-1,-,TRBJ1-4,CASSTNLTATNEKLFF,TGTGCCAGCAGCACAAATCTGACAGCAACTAATGAAAAACTGTTTTTT
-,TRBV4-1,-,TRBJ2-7,CASSQDQGGTYEQYF,TGCGCCAGCAGCCAAGATCAGGGCGGGACCTACGAGCAGTACTTC
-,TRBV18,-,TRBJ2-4,CASSPMRGAKNIQYF,TGTGCCAGCTCACCAATGAGGGGGGCCAAAAACATTCAGTACTTC
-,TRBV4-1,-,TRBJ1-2,CASSRNQSPLDYGYTF,TGCGCCAGCAGCCGGAACCAGTCCCCCTTAGACTATGGCTACACCTTC
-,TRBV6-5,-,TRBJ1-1,CASSYSRGGVNTEAFF,TGTGCCAGCAGTTACTCTCGGGGAGGGGTGAACACTGAAGCTTTCTTT
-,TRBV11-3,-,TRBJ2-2,CASSSTLTGELFF,TGTGCCAGCAGCTCGACACTTACCGGGGAGCTGTTTTTT